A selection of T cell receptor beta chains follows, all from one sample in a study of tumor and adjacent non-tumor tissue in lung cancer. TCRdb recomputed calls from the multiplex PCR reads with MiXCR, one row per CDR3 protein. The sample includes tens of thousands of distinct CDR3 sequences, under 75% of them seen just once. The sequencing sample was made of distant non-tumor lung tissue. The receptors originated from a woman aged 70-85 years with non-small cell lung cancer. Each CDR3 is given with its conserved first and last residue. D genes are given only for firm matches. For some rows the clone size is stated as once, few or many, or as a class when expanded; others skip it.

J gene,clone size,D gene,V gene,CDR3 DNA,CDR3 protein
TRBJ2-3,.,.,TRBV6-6,TGTGCCAGCTGTTACCCCCCGACCCTTTCTAACACAGATACGCAGTATTTT,CASCYPPTLSNTDTQYF
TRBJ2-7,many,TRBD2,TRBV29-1,TGCAGCGTTGCTAGCGGGAGGGCCTCCTACGAGCAGTACTTC,CSVASGRASYEQYF
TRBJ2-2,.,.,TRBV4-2,TGTGCCAGCAGCCAAGAAATCCACACCCGGGAGCCGTTTTTT,CASSQEIHTREPFF
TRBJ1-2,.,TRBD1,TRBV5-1,TGCGCCAGCAGCTTGGAAATGGCAGGGACAGGTGGCTACACCTTC,CASSLEMAGTGGYTF
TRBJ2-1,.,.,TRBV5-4,TGTGCCAGTAGCTTGGCGTCAGGGGGGTGGCGGTACAATGAGCAGTTCTTC,CASSLASGGWRYNEQFF
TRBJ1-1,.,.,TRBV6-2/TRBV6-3,TGTACCGGCAGTTACCCGGACTGGAGAAATTCGGACACTGAAGCTTTCTTT,CTGSYPDWRNSDTEAFF
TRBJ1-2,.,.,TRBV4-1,TGCGCCAATAGCCAAGAGGGACGGGGCACCTTC,CANSQEGRGTF
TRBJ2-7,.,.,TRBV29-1,TGCAGTGTCGACGACTCCGGGACCATCGGCTCCTACGAGCAGTACTTC,CSVDDSGTIGSYEQYF
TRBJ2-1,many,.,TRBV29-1,TGCAGCCTTCAGAATCCCTCCTACAATGAGCAGTTCTTC,CSLQNPSYNEQFF
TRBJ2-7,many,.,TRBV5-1,TGCGCCAGCAGCTTGGCGGTAGGCGTCGGCGAGCAGTACTTC,CASSLAVGVGEQYF
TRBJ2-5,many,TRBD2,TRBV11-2,TGTGCCAGCAGCTTAGGACTAGCGGGAGAGACCCAGTACTTC,CASSLGLAGETQYF
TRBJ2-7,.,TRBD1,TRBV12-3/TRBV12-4,TGTGCCAGCAGCCCCGGACAGGGCGGTGAGCAGTGCTTC,CASSPGQGGEQCF